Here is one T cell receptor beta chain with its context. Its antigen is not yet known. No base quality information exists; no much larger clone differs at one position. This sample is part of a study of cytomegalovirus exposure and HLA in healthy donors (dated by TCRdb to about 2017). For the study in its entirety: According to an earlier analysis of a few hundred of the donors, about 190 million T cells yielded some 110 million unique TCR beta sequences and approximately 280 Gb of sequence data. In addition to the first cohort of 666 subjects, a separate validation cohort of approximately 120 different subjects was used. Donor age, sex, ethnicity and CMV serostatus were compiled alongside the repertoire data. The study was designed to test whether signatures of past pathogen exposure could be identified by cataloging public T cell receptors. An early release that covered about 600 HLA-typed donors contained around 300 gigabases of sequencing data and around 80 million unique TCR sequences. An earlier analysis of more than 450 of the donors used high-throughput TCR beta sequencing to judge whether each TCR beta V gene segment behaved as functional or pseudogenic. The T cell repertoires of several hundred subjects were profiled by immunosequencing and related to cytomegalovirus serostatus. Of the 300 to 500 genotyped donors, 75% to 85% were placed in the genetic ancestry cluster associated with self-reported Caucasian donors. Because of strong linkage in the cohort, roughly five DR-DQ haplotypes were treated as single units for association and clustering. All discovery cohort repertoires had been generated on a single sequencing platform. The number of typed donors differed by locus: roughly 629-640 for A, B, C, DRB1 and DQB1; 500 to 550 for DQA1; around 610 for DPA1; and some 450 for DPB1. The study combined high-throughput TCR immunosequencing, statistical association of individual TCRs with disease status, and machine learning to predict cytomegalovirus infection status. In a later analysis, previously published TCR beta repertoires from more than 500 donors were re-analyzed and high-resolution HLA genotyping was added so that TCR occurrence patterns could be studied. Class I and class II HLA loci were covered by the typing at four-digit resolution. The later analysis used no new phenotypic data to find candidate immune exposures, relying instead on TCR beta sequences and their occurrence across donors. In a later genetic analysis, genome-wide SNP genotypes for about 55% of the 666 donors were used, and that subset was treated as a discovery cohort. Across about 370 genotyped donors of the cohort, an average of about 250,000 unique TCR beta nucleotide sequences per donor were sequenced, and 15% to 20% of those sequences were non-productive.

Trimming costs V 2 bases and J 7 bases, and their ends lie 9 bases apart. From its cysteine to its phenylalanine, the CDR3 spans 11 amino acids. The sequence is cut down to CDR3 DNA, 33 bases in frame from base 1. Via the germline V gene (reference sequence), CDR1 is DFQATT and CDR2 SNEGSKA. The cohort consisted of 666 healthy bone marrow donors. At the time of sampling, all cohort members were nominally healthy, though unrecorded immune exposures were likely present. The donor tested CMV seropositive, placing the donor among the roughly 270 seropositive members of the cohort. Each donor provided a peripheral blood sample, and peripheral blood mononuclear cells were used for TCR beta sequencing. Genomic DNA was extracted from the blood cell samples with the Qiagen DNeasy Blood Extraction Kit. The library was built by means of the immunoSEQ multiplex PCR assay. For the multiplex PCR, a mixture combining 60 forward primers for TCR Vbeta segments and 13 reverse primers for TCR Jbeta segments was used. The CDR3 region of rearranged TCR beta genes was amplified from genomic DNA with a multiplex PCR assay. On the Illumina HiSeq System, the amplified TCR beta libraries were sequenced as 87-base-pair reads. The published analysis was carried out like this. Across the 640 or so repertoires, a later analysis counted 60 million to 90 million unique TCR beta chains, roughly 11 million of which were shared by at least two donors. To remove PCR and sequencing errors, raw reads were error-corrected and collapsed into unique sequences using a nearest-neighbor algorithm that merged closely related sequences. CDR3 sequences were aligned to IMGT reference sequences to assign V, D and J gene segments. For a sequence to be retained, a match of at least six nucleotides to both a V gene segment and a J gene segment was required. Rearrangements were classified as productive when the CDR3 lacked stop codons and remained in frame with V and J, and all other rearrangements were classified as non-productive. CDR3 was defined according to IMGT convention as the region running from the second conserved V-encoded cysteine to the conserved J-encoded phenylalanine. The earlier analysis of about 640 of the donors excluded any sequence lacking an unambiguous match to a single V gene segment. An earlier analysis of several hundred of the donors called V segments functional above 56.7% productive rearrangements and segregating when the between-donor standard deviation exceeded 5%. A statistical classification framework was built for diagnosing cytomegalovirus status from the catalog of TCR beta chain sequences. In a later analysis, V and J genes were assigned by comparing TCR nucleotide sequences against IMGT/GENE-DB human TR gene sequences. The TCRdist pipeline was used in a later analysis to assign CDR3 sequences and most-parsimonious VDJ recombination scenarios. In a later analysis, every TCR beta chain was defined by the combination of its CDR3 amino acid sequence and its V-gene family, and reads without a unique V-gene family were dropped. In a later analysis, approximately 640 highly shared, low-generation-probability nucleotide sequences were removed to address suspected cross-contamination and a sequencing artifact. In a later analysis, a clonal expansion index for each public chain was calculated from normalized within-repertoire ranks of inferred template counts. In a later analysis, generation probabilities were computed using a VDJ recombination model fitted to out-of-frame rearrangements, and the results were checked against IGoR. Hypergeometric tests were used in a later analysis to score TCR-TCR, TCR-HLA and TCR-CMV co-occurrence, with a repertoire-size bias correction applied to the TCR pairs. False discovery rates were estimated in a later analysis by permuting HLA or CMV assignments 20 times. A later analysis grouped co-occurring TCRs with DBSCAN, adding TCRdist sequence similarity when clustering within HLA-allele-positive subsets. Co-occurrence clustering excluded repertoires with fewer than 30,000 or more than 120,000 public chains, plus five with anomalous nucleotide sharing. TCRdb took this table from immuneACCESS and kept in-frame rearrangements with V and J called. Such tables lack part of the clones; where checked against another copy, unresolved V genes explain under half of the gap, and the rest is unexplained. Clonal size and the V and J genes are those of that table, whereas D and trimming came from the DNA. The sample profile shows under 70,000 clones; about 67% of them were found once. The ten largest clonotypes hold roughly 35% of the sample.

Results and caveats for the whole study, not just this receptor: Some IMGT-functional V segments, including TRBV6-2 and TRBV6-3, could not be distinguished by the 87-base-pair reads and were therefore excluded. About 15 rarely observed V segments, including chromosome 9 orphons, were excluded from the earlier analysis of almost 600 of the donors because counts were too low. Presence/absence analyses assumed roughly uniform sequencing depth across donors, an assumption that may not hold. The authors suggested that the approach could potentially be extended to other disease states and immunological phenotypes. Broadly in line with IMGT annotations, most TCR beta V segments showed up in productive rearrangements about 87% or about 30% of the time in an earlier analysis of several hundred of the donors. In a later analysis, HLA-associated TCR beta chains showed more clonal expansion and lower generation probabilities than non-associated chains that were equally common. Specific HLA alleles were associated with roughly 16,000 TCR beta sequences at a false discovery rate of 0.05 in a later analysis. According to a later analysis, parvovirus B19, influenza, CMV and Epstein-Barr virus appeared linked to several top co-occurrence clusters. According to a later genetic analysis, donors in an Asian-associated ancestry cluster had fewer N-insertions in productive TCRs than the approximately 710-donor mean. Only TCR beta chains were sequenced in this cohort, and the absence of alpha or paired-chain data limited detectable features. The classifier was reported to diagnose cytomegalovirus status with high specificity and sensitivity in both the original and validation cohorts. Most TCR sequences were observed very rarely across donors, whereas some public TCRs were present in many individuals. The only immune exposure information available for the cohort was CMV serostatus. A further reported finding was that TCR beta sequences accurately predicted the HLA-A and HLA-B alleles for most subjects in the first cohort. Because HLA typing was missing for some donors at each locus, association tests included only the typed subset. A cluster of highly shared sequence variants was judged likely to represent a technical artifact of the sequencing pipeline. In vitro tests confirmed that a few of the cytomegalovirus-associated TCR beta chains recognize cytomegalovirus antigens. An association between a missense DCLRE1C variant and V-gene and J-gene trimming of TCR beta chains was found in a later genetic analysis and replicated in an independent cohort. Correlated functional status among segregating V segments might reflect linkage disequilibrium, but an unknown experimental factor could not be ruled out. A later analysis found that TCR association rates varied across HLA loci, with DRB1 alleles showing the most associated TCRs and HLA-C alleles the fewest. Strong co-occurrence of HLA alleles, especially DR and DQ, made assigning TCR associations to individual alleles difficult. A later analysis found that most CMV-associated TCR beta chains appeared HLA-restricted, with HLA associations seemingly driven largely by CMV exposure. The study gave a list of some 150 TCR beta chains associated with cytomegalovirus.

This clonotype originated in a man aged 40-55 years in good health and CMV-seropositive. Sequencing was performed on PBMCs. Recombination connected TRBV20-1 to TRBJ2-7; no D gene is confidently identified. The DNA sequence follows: TGCAGTGCTAGAAAGCCGGGTGAGCAGTACTTC. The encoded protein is CSARKPGEQYF.